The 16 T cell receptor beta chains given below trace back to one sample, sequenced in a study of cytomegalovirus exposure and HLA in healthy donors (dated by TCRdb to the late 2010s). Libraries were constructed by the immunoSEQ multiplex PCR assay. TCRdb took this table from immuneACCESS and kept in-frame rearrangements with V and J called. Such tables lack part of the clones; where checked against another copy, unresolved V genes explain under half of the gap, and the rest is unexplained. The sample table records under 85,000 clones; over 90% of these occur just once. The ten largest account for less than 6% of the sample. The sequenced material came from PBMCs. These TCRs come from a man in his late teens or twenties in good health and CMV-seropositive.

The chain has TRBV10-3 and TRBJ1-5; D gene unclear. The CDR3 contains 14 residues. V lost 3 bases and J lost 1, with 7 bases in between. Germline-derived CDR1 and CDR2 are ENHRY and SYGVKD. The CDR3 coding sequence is TGTGCCATCAGTGAAGGAGGCAGCAATCAGCCCCAGCATTTT. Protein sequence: CAISEGGSNQPQHF.

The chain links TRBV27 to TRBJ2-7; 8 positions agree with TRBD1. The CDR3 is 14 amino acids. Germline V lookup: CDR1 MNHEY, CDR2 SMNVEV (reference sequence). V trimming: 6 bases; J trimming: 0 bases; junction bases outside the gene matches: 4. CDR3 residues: CASRIRGPSYEQYF. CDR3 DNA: TGTGCCAGCAGAATCAGGGGGCCCTCCTACGAGCAGTACTTC.

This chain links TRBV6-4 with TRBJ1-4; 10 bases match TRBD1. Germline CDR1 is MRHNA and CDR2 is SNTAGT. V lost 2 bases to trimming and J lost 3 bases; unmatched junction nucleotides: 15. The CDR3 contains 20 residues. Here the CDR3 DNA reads TGTGCCAGCAGTGACGTAGTAATCGGGACAGGGGTTACGGCTAATGAAAAACTGTTTTTT. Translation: CASSDVVIGTGVTANEKLFF.

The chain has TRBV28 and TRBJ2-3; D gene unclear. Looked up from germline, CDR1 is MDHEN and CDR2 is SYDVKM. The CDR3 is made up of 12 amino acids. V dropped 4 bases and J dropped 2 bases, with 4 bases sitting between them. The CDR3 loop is CASSSYTDTQYF. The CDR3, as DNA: TGTGCCAGCAGTTCGTACACAGATACGCAGTATTTT.

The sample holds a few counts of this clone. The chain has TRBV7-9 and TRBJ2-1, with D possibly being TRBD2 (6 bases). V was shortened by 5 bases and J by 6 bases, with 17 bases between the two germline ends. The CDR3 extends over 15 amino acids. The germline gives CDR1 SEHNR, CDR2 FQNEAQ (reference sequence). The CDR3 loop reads CASSPSGLGTNEQFF. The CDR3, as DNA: TGTGCCAGCAGCCCCAGCGGGTTAGGGACCAATGAGCAGTTCTTC.

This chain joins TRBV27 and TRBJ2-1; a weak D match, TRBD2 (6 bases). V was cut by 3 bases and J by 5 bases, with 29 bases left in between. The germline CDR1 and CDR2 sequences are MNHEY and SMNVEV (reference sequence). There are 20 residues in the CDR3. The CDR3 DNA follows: TGTGCCAGCAGTTTGGGTCCCTCGGGGGTGACTAGATTGGGGGACAATGAGCAGTTCTTC. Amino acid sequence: CASSLGPSGVTRLGDNEQFF.

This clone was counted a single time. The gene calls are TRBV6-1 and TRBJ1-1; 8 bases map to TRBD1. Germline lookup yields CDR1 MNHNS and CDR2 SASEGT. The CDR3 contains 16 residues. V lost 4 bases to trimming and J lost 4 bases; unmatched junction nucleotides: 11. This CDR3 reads CASSGTGTGSSTEAFF. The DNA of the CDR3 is TGTGCCAGCAGTGGGACCGGGACAGGCTCGTCCACTGAAGCTTTCTTT.

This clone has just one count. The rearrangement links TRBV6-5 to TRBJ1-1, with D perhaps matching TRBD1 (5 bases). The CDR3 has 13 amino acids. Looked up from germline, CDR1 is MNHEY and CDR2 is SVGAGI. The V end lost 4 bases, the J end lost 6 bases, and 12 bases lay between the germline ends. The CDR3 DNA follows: TGTGCCAGCAGTTCGGGACTTAACCCTGAAGCTTTCTTT. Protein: CASSSGLNPEAFF.

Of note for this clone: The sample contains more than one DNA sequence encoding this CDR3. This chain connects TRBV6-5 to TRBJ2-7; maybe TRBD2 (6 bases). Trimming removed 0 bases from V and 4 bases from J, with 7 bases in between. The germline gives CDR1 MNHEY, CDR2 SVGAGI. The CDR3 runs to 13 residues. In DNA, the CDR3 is TGTGCCAGCAGTTACTCGCGGGGTTACGAGCAGTACTTC. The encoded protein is CASSYSRGYEQYF.

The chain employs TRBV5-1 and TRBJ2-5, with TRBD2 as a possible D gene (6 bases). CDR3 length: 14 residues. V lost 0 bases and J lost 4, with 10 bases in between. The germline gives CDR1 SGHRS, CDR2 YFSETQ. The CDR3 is CASSLAGVGETQYF. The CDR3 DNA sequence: TGCGCCAGCAGCTTGGCGGGAGTGGGAGAGACCCAGTACTTC.

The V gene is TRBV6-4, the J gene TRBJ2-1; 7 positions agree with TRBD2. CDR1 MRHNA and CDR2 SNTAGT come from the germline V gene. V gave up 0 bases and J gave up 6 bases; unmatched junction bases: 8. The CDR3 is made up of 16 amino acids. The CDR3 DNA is TGTGCCAGCAGTGACTCCCTGGCGGGAGAGTTCAATGAGCAGTTCTTC. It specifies CASSDSLAGEFNEQFF.

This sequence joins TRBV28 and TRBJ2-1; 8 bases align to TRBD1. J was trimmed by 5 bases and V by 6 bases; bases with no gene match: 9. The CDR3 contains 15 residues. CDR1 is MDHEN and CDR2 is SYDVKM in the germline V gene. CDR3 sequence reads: CASSSPGTGNNEQFF. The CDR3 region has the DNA TGTGCCAGCAGCTCGCCTGGGACAGGAAACAATGAGCAGTTCTTC.

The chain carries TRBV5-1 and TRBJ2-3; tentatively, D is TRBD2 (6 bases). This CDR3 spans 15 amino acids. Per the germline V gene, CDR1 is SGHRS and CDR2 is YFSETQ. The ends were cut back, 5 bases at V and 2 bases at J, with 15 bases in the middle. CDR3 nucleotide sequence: TGCGCCAGCAGTGTTACGGGAGACCACACAGATACGCAGTATTTT. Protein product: CASSVTGDHTDTQYF.

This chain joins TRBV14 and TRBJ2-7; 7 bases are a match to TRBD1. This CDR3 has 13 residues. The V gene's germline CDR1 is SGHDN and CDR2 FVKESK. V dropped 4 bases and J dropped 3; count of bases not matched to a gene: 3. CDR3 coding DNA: TGTGCCAGCAGCCCGAACAGGGGCTACGAGCAGTACTTC. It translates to CASSPNRGYEQYF.

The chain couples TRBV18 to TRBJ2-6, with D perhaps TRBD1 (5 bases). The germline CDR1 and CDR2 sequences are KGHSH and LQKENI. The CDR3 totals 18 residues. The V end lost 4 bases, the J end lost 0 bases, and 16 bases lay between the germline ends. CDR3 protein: CASSQGFLASSGANVLTF. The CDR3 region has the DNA TGTGCCAGCTCACAGGGGTTCCTGGCGAGCTCTGGGGCCAACGTCCTGACTTTC. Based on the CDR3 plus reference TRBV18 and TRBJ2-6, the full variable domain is NAGVMQNPRHLVRRRGQEARLRCSPMKGHSHVYWYRQLPEEGLKFMVYLQKENIIDESGMPKERFSAEFPKEGPSILRIQQVVRGDSAAYFCASSQGFLASSGANVLTFGAGSRLTVL.

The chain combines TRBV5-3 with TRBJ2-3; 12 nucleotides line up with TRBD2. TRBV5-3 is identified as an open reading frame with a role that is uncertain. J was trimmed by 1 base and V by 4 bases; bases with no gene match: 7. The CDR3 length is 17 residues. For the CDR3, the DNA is TGTGCCAGAAGCCGACTAGCGGGGGACCCCGGCACAGATACGCAGTATTTT. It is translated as CARSRLAGDPGTDTQYF.